This T cell receptor beta chain is from a study of blood T cell repertoires in COVID-19. The table came from immunoSEQ multiplex PCR; TCRdb's copy has only in-frame clones and leaves some out. The sample lists 150,000 to 200,000 clones, more than 70% seen once, with 4.5% to 7.5% in the top ten. The germline gives CDR1 LNHNV, CDR2 YYDKDF (reference sequence). With 0 bases removed from V and 5 bases from J, the gap between germline ends came to 8 bases. CDR3 size: 13 residues. The J gene is TRBJ2-7, the V gene TRBV15; D is unresolved. The sample was PBMCs or T cells enriched from blood (not recorded which). This TCR came from a man aged 35-49 years who had recovered from COVID-19. CDR3 in DNA: TGTGCCACCAGCAGAGAGGGCCTAAACGAGCAGTACTTC. This encodes CATSREGLNEQYF.